Included here is one TCR beta chain sequence, with context. This entry belongs to a study of cytomegalovirus exposure and HLA in healthy donors. Study-level information: Genetic ancestry analysis placed about 76% of the 400 or so donors that were genotyped in the Caucasian-associated cluster.

The study ran its PCR with 60 Vbeta and 13 Jbeta primers. Only in-frame clones appear in the TCRdb table, and some are missing; sequencing was by immunoSEQ multiplex PCR. The table has more than 85,000 clones, around three quarters seen once. Trimming shortened V by 6 bases and J by 3 bases, and 11 bases separated the two germline ends. Germline loops: CDR1 MNHEY, CDR2 SMNVEV (reference sequence). The CDR3 sequence is 13 residues long. The rearrangement joins TRBV27 to TRBJ1-1; tentatively, D is TRBD1 (6 bases). The clonotype was recovered from a female donor in good health and CMV-seropositive. Sequencing used PBMCs. The chain's CDR3 is CASSSTGDTEAFF. CDR3 DNA sequence: TGTGCCAGCAGCTCGACAGGAGACACTGAAGCTTTCTTT.